This TCR beta chain was retrieved from a study of regulatory T cells in long-lasting Graves disease. Study-level findings and limits: Lower TCR diversity characterized persistent Graves' patients relative to newly diagnosed patients.

The time point was: newly diagnosed GD, antithyroid drugs for less than 3 months. After RNA was extracted from PBMCs, the TCR library was made from it. This clonotype was seen only a few times. Its antigen is not known. CDR1 and CDR2 (germline): MNHEY, SVGEGT. This CDR3 has 15 amino acids. The ends lost 5 bases at V and 3 bases at J; junction bases unmatched: 9. Construction of the TCR beta libraries employed iRepertoire HTBI primers in conjunction with Arm-PCR of CDR3 regions. TCRdb called the multiplex PCR reads again in MiXCR, with one record for every CDR3 protein. The sample includes 560,000 or so distinct CDR3 sequences, about 16% of them seen just once. Another study also made use of these data, one on T cells in Graves' hyperthyroidism and ophthalmopathy.

The TCR originated in a man in his late teens or twenties with Graves disease. The sample in question was peripheral blood mononuclear cells (PBMCs), obtained at new diagnosis, from a patient treated with antithyroid drugs. V and J are TRBV6-2 or TRBV6-3 and TRBJ1-1, with 7 bases lining up with TRBD1. In nucleotides, the CDR3 is TGTGCCAGCAGTGCGCCGGGACAGCAGTACACTGAAGCTTTCTTT. Translating gives CASSAPGQQYTEAFF.